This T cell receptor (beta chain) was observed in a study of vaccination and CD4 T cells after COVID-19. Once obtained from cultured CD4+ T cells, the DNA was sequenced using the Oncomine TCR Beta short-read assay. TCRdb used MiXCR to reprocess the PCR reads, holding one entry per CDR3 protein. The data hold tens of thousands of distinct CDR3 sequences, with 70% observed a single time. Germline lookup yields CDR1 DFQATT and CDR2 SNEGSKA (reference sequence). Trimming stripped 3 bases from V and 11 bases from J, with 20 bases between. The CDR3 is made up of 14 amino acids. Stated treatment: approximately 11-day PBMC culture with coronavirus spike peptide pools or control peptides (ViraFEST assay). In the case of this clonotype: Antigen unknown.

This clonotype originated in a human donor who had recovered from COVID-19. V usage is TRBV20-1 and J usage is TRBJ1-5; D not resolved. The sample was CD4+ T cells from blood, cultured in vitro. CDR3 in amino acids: CSASRPVRDLAQHF. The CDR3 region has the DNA TGCAGTGCTAGCAGGCCAGTTCGGGATCTGGCCCAGCATTTT.